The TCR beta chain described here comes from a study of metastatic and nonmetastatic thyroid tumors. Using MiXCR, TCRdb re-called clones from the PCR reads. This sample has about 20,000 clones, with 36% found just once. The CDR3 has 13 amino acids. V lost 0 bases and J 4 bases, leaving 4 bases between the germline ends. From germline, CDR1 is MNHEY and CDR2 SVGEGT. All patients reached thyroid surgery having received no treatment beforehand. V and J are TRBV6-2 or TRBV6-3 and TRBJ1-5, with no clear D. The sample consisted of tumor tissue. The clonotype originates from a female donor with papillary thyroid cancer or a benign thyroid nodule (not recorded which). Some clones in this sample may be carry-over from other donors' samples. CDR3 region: CASSYSENQPQHF. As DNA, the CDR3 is TGTGCCAGCAGTTACTCTGAGAATCAGCCCCAGCATTTT.